This record concerns one TCR beta chain sequence. Assay: immunoSEQ multiplex PCR; the TCRdb copy retains only in-frame clones and omits some. The sample includes tens of thousands of clones, around 85% seen only once; the top ten take about 38%. There are 13 residues in the CDR3. Germline lookup yields CDR1 SQVTM and CDR2 ANQGSEA. The V gene end was trimmed by 5 bases and the J gene end by 6 bases; junction bases not matched to a gene: 7. This specimen comes from a study of blood T cell repertoires in COVID-19. At the level of the study: From T cells, B-cell-depleted T cells, or PBMCs came the material, which was cDNA or gDNA.

Specimen: peripheral blood. The chain is built from TRBV29-1 and TRBJ1-1; 9 bases are a match to TRBD1. This sequence was found in an elderly man with acute or convalescent COVID-19. CDR3 coding DNA: TGCAGCGTTAGGGACAGGGTTTTACCTGAAGCTTTCTTT. Amino acids: CSVRDRVLPEAFF.